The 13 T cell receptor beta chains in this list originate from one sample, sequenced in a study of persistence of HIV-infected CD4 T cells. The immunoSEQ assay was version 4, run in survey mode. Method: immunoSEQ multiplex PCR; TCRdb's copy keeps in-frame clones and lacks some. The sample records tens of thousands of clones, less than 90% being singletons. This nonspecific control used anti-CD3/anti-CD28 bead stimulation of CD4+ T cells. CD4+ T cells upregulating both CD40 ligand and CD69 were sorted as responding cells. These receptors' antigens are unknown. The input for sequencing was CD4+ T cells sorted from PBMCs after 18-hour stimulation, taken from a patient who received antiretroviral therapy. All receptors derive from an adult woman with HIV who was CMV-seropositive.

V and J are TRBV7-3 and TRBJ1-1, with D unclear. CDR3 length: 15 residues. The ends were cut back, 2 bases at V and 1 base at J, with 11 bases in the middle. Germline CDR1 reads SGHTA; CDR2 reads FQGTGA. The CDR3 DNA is TGTGCCAGCAGCTTAGCCGGGCAGAAGAACACTGAAGCTTTCTTT. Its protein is CASSLAGQKNTEAFF.

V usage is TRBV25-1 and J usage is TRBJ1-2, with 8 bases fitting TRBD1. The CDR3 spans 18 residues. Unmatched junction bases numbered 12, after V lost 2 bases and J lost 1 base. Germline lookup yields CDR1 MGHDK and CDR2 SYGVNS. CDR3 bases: TGTGCCAGCAGTGAAATCCCAGGTACAGGGGGAGGTAACTATGGCTACACCTTC. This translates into CASSEIPGTGGGNYGYTF.

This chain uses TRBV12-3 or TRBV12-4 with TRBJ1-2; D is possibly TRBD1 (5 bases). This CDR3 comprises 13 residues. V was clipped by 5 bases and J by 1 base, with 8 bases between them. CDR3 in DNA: TGTGCCAGCAGTAGACAGAGTAACTATGGCTACACCTTC. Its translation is CASSRQSNYGYTF.

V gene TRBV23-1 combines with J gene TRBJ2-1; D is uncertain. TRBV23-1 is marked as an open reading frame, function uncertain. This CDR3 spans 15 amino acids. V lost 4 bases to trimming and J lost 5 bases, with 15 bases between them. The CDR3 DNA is TGCGCCAGCAGTCCTCGCAAGGGCACAGACAATGAGCAGTTCTTC. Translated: CASSPRKGTDNEQFF.

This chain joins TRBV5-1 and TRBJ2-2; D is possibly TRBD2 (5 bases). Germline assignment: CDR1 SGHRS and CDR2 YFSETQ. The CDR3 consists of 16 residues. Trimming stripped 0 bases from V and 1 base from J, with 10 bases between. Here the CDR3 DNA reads TGCGCCAGCAGCTTGGGAGCGGTGGGGAACACCGGGGAGCTGTTTTTT. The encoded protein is CASSLGAVGNTGELFF.

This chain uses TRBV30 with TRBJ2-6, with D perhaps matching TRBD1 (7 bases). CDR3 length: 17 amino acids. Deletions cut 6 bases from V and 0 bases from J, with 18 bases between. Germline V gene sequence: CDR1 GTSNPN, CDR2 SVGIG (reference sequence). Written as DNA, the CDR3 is TGTGCCTGCCAGGGGGGACAGCAATACTCTGGGGCCAACGTCCTGACTTTC. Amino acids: CACQGGQQYSGANVLTF.

For the CDR3, the DNA is TGTGCCAGCAGTTTTAACCGGGACACTGAAGCTTTCTTT. As protein: CASSFNRDTEAFF. The chain couples TRBV12-3 or TRBV12-4 to TRBJ1-1, with D unresolved. Between the trimmed V and J ends, which lost 3 bases and 3 bases, there was a span of 8 bases. This CDR3 region has 13 residues.

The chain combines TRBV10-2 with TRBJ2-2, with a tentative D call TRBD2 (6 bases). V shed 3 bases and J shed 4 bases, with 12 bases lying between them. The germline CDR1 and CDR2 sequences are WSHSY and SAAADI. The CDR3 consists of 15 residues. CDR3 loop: CASSEGSGSTGELFF. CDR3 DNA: TGCGCCAGCAGTGAAGGTAGCGGAAGCACCGGGGAGCTGTTTTTT.

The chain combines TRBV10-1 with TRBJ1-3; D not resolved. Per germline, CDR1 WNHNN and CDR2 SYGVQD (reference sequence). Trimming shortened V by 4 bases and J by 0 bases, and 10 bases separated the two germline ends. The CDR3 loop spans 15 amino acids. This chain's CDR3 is CASSVTPDSGNTIYF. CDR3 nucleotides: TGCGCCAGCAGTGTGACTCCCGACTCTGGAAACACCATATATTTT.

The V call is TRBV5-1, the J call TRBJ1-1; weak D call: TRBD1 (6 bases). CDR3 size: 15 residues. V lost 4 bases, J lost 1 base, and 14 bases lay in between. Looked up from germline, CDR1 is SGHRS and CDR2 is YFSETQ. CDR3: CASSRDIVPNTEAFF. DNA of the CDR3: TGCGCCAGCAGCCGGGACATCGTTCCGAACACTGAAGCTTTCTTT.

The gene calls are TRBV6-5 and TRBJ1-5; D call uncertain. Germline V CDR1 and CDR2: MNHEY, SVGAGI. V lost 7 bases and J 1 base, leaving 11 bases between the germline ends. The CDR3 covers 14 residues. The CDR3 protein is CASKWGESNQPQHF. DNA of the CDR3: TGTGCCAGCAAGTGGGGTGAAAGCAATCAGCCCCAGCATTTT.

The CDR3 is CAWNGGGYNEQFF. CDR3 nucleotide sequence: TGTGCCTGGAACGGTGGGGGGTACAATGAGCAGTTCTTC. The chain has TRBV30 and TRBJ2-1, with D perhaps TRBD2 (6 bases). CDR1 is GTSNPN and CDR2 is SVGIG in the germline V gene (reference sequence). Trimming took off 4 bases at V and 4 bases at J, with 11 bases between the two ends. The length of the CDR3 is 13 residues.

The DNA of the CDR3 is TGTGCCAGTAGCCTCCCCCAGGGAGGGCTTGATGAAAAACTGTTTTTT. It encodes CASSLPQGGLDEKLFF. The chain combines TRBV19 with TRBJ1-4; D might be TRBD1 (5 bases). Per germline, CDR1 LNHDA and CDR2 SQIVND (reference sequence). Deletions cut 6 bases from V and 6 bases from J, with 20 bases between. This CDR3 spans 16 amino acids. The variable domain in full, with the rest retrieved from reference TRBV19 and TRBJ1-4, is DGGITQSPKYLFRKEGQNVTLSCEQNLNHDAMYWYRQDPGQGLRLIYYSQIVNDFQKGDIAEGYSVSREKKESFPLTVTSAQKNPTAFYLCASSLPQGGLDEKLFFGSGTQLSVL.